One sample yielded the 5 T cell receptor beta chains listed below, sequenced in a study of CD8+CD57+ T cells in acquired aplastic anemia. The authors sequenced patients whose flow cytometry had shown CD8+CD57+ cell expansion. Genomic DNA served as template for TCR beta VDJ and CDR3 profiling. TCRdb re-derived calls from the reads in MiXCR, one entry per CDR3 protein. The data contain around 180,000 distinct CDR3 sequences, 48% of them singletons. The sequencing input was sorted CD4+, CD8+, or CD8+CD57+ T cells (not recorded which) from PBMCs. The receptor source for this set is a human donor with aplastic anemia.

The rearrangement links TRBV19 to TRBJ1-2, with TRBD1 matching over 8 bases. Germline-derived CDR1 and CDR2 are LNHDA and SQIVND (reference sequence). V lost 6 bases, J lost 4 bases, and 10 bases stayed unmatched. The CDR3 covers 15 residues. The CDR3 spells CASSGQGGESYGYTF. CDR3 nucleotide sequence: TGTGCCAGTAGCGGACAGGGTGGGGAGTCCTATGGCTACACCTTC.

The V call is TRBV7-2, the J call TRBJ2-7; a possible D gene is TRBD1 (5 bases). The V gene's germline CDR1 is SGHTA and CDR2 FQGNSA. The CDR3 has 13 amino acids. Trimming took off 5 bases at V and 2 bases at J, with 10 bases between the two ends. The CDR3 nucleotides are TGTGCCAGCAGCCCAACAGGAGCCTACGAGCAGTACTTC. It specifies CASSPTGAYEQYF.

The chain recombines TRBV5-6 with TRBJ2-2; 13 nucleotides line up with TRBD2. Per germline, CDR1 SGHDT and CDR2 YYEEEE. The CDR3 extends over 17 amino acids. V lost 0 bases, J lost 2 bases, and 1 base stayed unmatched. The CDR3 DNA reads as TGTGCCAGCAGCTTGGGACTAGCGGGAGGTAACACCGGGGAGCTGTTTTTT. Amino acid sequence: CASSLGLAGGNTGELFF. The full variable domain, its missing parts supplied by reference TRBV5-6 and TRBJ2-2, is DAGVTQSPTHLIKTRGQQVTLRCSPKSGHDTVSWYQQALGQGPQFIFQYYEEEERQRGNFPDRFSGHQFPNYSSELNVNALLLGDSALYLCASSLGLAGGNTGELFFGEGSRLTVL.

The chain has TRBV7-6 and TRBJ2-5; 9 positions match TRBD1. V lost 5 bases to trimming and J lost 5 bases; unmatched junction nucleotides: 9. CDR1 is SGHVS, CDR2 FNYEAQ, per germline. The CDR3 spans 15 residues. The DNA of the CDR3 is TGTGCCAGCAGCCCGGGACAGGGTGGGTCGGAGACCCAGTACTTC. It translates to CASSPGQGGSETQYF.

The chain carries TRBV6-5 and TRBJ1-2; D ambiguous. The V end lost 1 base, the J end lost 6 bases, and 9 bases lay between the germline ends. CDR1 is MNHEY, CDR2 SVGAGI, per germline. There are 13 residues in the CDR3. The DNA for the CDR3 is TGTGCCAGCAGTTACTTCCTGGAGAATGGCTACACCTTC. Translation gives CASSYFLENGYTF.